What follows is one TCR beta chain and its context. The sample is drawn from a study of cytomegalovirus exposure and HLA in healthy donors. Germline values: CDR1 SNHLY, CDR2 FYNNEI. The CDR3 length is 13 residues. Deletions cut 4 bases from V and 8 bases from J, with 11 bases between. Sequenced by immunoSEQ multiplex PCR; TCRdb stores in-frame clones only, minus some. This sample carries 110,000 to 150,000 clones, 94% of them seen once, and the ten largest clones take about 1.7%. A roughly 120-subject validation cohort, separate from the approximately 720-subject first cohort, supplied the donors. The V gene is TRBV2, the J gene TRBJ1-4, with D unclear. The clonotype comes from a man aged 18 to 30 in good health and CMV-seropositive. Sequenced: PBMCs. CDR3 sequence: CASSANHGEKLFF. In DNA, the CDR3 is TGTGCCAGCAGTGCCAATCATGGCGAAAAACTGTTTTTT.